Sequencing of this T cell receptor (beta chain) was carried out in a study of shared clonotypes between healthy human individuals. Assay: immunoSEQ multiplex PCR; the TCRdb copy retains only in-frame clones and omits some. The data contain roughly 2,500,000 clones, 90% to 95% of them singletons. The donor population consisted of healthy HIV-negative adults with no recent acute infections or vaccinations. Division of CD4+ cells produced a CD45RA+ naive subset and a CD45RA-negative memory subset. General study points: Sampling used blood alone; tissue repertoires probably differ.

In this sample, this clone turned up once. Its antigen is unknown. V was clipped by 6 bases and J by 4 bases, with 13 bases between them. CDR1 and CDR2 (germline): SGHTA, FQGNSA. The CDR3 length is 14 residues. This chain links TRBV7-2 with TRBJ2-1; perhaps TRBD2 as D (6 bases). The sequence derives from a man younger than 35 in good health. Some clones in this sample may be carry-over from other donors' samples. Material for sequencing was naive CD4+ T cells from PBMCs. The subset denotes: CD45RA+ positively selected. CDR3 amino acids: CASRPRELYNEQFF. In DNA form, the CDR3 reads TGTGCCAGCAGGCCCCGGGAGCTATACAATGAGCAGTTCTTC.